This T cell receptor (beta chain) derives from a study of CD8 T cells in ankylosing spondylitis. This clonotype was observed many times. Its matching antigen is unknown. Regarding the study as a whole: Blood from ankylosing spondylitis patients appeared to carry a characteristic roughly 8-variant TCR beta motif. Reportedly, significant enrichment of disease-linked clones occurred in matched ankylosing spondylitis synovial fluid.

MiXCR, run by TCRdb on the 5' RACE reads, gives a single entry per CDR3 protein. The sample holds over 700,000 distinct CDR3 sequences, about 20% seen once. The V end was cut by 5 bases, the J end by 1 base, with 8 bases between. CDR1 is SEHNR, CDR2 FQNEAQ, per germline (reference sequence). This CDR3 is built from 13 residues. The genes are TRBV7-9 and TRBJ1-1; D call uncertain. The origin of this receptor is a male donor with ankylosing spondylitis. The source material was blood, either unsorted or a sorted T cell fraction (not recorded which). CDR3 in amino acids: CASSPTKNTEAFF. DNA of the CDR3: TGTGCCAGCAGCCCCACAAAGAACACTGAAGCTTTCTTT.